A selection of T cell receptor beta chains follows, all from one sample in a study of shared clonotypes between healthy human individuals. Using immunoSEQ multiplex PCR, the repertoire was profiled, and TCRdb retains in-frame clones only, with some absent. The sample yields about 2.4 million clones, 80% to 95% seen once. Sequencing used naive CD4+ T cells from PBMCs. The source is a man younger than 35 in good health. Some clones in this sample may be carry-over from other donors' samples. The CDR3 runs from the conserved cysteine through the conserved F or W. The order of the fields is CDR3 length, V gene, J gene, clone size, D gene, CDR3 DNA, CDR3 protein. D genes are given only for firm matches. For some rows the clone size is stated as once, few or many, or as a class when expanded; others skip it.

14,TRBV2,TRBJ2-3,NA,NA,TGTGCCAGTAAAATTGACGGAAACACAGATACGCAGTATTTT,CASKIDGNTDTQYF
15,TRBV5-1,TRBJ1-4,NA,NA,TGCGCCAGCAGCTTGGCGTCCCCCGCTAATGAAAAACTGTTTTTT,CASSLASPANEKLFF
14,TRBV5-1,TRBJ1-6,NA,TRBD1,TGCGCCAGCAGCTTCGGGACAGGGCTTCCGTCCCTCCACTTT,CASSFGTGLPSLHF
13,TRBV11-3,TRBJ2-7,NA,NA,TGTGCCAGCAGCTTAGGACGCGACTACGAGCAGTACTTC,CASSLGRDYEQYF
15,TRBV28,TRBJ1-3,once,TRBD1,TGTGCCAGCAGTCCACCAGGGGGCCGGGGAAACACCATATATTTT,CASSPPGGRGNTIYF
13,TRBV11-3,TRBJ2-1,NA,NA,TGTGCCAGCAGCTTAAGGGGCTACAATGAGCAGTTCTTC,CASSLRGYNEQFF
15,TRBV7-9,TRBJ1-1,NA,NA,TGTGCCAGCAGCTTAGCTACAGGGCGGAACACTGAAGCTTTCTTT,CASSLATGRNTEAFF
14,TRBV9,TRBJ1-2,NA,NA,TGTGCCAGCAGCGTAGAAGCGTCTAACTATGGCTACACCTTC,CASSVEASNYGYTF
14,TRBV28,TRBJ1-5,NA,TRBD1,TGTGCCAGCAGTCTTGAAACAGGGGGTCAGCCCCAGCATTTT,CASSLETGGQPQHF
14,TRBV5-1,TRBJ1-1,NA,NA,TGCGCCAGCAGAGGCGAAACACCTTACACTGAAGCTTTCTTT,CASRGETPYTEAFF
13,TRBV5-1,TRBJ2-1,NA,NA,TGCGCCAGCAGCTTAGGACAACCCCGGGAGCAGTTCTTC,CASSLGQPREQFF